The rows below give T cell receptor beta chains drawn from one sample of a study of OX40 agonist ivuxolimab in advanced cancers. Sequencing was performed with immunoSEQ multiplex PCR; in TCRdb, only in-frame clones are kept and a portion is missing. This sample has about 15,000 clones, with 80% to 85% found just once. The starting material was CD4+ or CD8+ T cells sorted from blood, obtained in a trial of the OX40 agonist ivuxolimab. These receptors were obtained from an adult with an advanced solid tumor such as melanoma, head and neck, liver or kidney cancer. CDR3s include the opening cysteine and the closing phenylalanine or tryptophan. Each record gives: D gene, clone size, J gene, V gene, CDR3 protein, CDR3 DNA. D genes are given only for firm matches. Size tells how often a clone was seen (once, few, many) or the class of an expanded clone, and some rows leave it out.

>TRBD2|.|TRBJ2-2|TRBV13
CASSLASSGIWGAGELFF
TGTGCCAGCAGCTTGGCCAGTAGCGGGATCTGGGGCGCCGGGGAGCTGTTTTTT
>.|few|TRBJ1-6|TRBV6-1
CASSEDPTGRPLHF
TGTGCCAGCAGTGAAGACCCAACTGGAAGGCCCCTCCACTTT
>.|once|TRBJ2-1|TRBV7-8
CASSYGDGLFYNEQFF
TGTGCCAGCAGCTATGGTGACGGACTTTTCTACAATGAGCAGTTCTTC
>TRBD1|once|TRBJ1-3|TRBV28
CASSLPGGGNTIYF
TGTGCCAGCAGTTTACCAGGGGGTGGAAACACCATATATTTT
>TRBD1|.|TRBJ2-3|TRBV5-1
CASTRDRGRTDTQYF
TGCGCCAGCACTCGGGACAGGGGTAGAACAGATACGCAGTATTTT
>TRBD2|.|TRBJ2-1|TRBV7-6
CASSLLGLGSNEQFF
TGTGCCAGCAGCTTACTGGGACTAGGGTCGAATGAGCAGTTCTTC
>.|.|TRBJ2-7|TRBV9
CASSQGMGGTDEQYF
TGCGCCAGCAGCCAAGGTATGGGAGGAACTGACGAGCAGTACTTC
>.|.|TRBJ1-2|TRBV13
CASSLAGGDYGYTF
TGTGCCAGCAGCTTAGCCGGGGGGGACTATGGCTACACCTTC
>.|.|TRBJ2-7|TRBV23-1
CASSQGMGGTDEQYF
TGCGCCAGCAGCCAAGGTATGGGAGGAACTGACGAGCAGTACTTC
>TRBD1|.|TRBJ1-6|TRBV28
CASSEPGTVNSPLHF
TGTGCCAGCAGCGAACCCGGGACAGTTAATTCACCCCTCCACTTT
>.|.|TRBJ1-5|TRBV28
CASSLGQGGQPQHF
TGTGCCAGCAGTTTAGGGCAAGGGGGGCAGCCCCAGCATTTT
>.|few|TRBJ1-1|TRBV2
CASSETRKDGEAFF
TGTGCCAGCAGTGAGACCCGAAAAGACGGTGAAGCTTTCTTT
>.|.|TRBJ2-7|TRBV2
CAIRITSGAAGYEQYF
TGTGCCATCAGAATCACCTCGGGGGCCGCGGGGTACGAGCAGTACTTC
>TRBD2|.|TRBJ2-3|TRBV4-1
CASSQVGMRPGTSGGSDTQYF
TGCGCCAGCAGCCAAGTCGGGATGCGACCTGGGACTAGCGGGGGATCCGATACGCAGTATTTT
>TRBD2|.|TRBJ2-7|TRBV7-2
CASSFLPGTSGSSEQYF
TGTGCCAGCAGCTTCCTCCCAGGGACTAGCGGGAGCAGCGAGCAGTACTTC
>.|.|TRBJ2-3|TRBV12-2
CASRLRPWDLNTDTQYF
TGTGCAAGTCGCCTTAGGCCTTGGGACTTAAACACAGATACGCAGTATTTT
>TRBD1|few|TRBJ2-7|TRBV4-2
CASSQAVTGGRGYEQYF
TGTGCCAGCAGCCAAGCGGTAACAGGGGGCAGAGGGTACGAGCAGTACTTC
>.|.|TRBJ2-7|TRBV27
CASTHRGGLLEQYF
TGTGCCAGCACCCATCGTGGGGGCTTATTGGAGCAGTACTTC
>TRBD2|.|TRBJ2-1|TRBV19
CASSIFGSRGDEQFF
TGTGCCAGTAGTATATTTGGGTCCCGGGGGGATGAGCAGTTCTTC
>.|.|TRBJ1-5|TRBV19
CARKQGDQPQHF
TGTGCCAGGAAACAGGGAGATCAGCCCCAGCATTTT
>.|.|TRBJ2-7|TRBV25-1
CASSDAQGYEQYF
TGTGCCAGCAGTGACGCGCAGGGCTACGAGCAGTACTTC
>TRBD1|.|TRBJ1-1|TRBV5-1
CASSLGTGLEAFF
TGCGCCAGCAGCTTGGGGACAGGACTTGAAGCTTTCTTT
>.|.|TRBJ2-7|TRBV27
CASSLTQGQFYEQYF
TGTGCCTCCTCCCTGACACAGGGCCAATTCTACGAGCAGTACTTC
>.|.|TRBJ2-7|TRBV11-2
CASSLGGIYEQYF
TGTGCCAGCAGCTTAGGGGGGATCTACGAGCAGTACTTC
>.|.|TRBJ2-7|TRBV19
CASSNGYEQYF
TGTGCCAGTAGTAATGGCTACGAGCAGTACTTC
>.|few|TRBJ1-1|TRBV6-4
CASSETENTEAFF
TGTGCCAGCAGCGAAACAGAAAACACTGAAGCTTTCTTT
>TRBD1|few|TRBJ2-1|TRBV28
CASNPGTGQVEQFF
TGTGCCAGCAATCCCGGGACAGGGCAGGTTGAGCAGTTCTTC
>.|.|TRBJ2-3|TRBV5-1
CASSLGSRITDTQYF
TGCGCCAGCAGCTTGGGAAGCAGGATCACAGATACGCAGTATTTT
>.|.|TRBJ2-7|TRBV19
CASSITLEIFYEQYF
TGTGCCAGTAGTATAACTCTGGAGATCTTCTACGAGCAGTACTTC
>TRBD2|.|TRBJ2-7|TRBV12-5
CASGLVIGRGAYEQYF
TGTGCTAGTGGTTTGGTAATAGGCCGGGGGGCCTACGAGCAGTACTTC
>TRBD1|once|TRBJ1-1|TRBV6-5
CASSSTGRTEAFF
TGTGCCAGCAGTTCGACAGGGCGGACTGAAGCTTTCTTT
>.|.|TRBJ1-4|TRBV28
CASSGNEKLFF
TGTGCCAGCAGTGGCAATGAAAAACTGTTTTTT
>.|.|TRBJ2-2|TRBV13
CASSLTVSGELFF
TGTGCCAGCAGCTTAACAGTTTCCGGGGAGCTGTTTTTT
>TRBD1|few|TRBJ1-6|TRBV7-3
CASSWGQGNSPLHF
TGTGCCAGCAGCTGGGGACAGGGGAATTCACCCCTCCACTTT
>.|.|TRBJ1-1|TRBV13
CASSLGRQNTEAFF
TGTGCCAGCAGCTTAGGACGGCAGAACACTGAAGCTTTCTTT
>.|.|TRBJ1-1|TRBV9
CASSGTGWNTEAFF
TGTGCCAGCAGCGGAACAGGGTGGAACACTGAAGCTTTCTTT
>TRBD2|.|TRBJ2-3|TRBV15
CATSDRSSSGGAPDTQYF
TGTGCCACCAGCGACCGATCCAGTAGCGGGGGGGCCCCAGATACGCAGTATTTT
>TRBD2|.|TRBJ2-1|TRBV30
CAWVTGLAPSLQEQFF
TGTGCCTGGGTTACGGGACTAGCCCCCTCACTTCAGGAGCAGTTCTTC
>.|.|TRBJ1-2|TRBV6-5
CASSYTSMVNYGYTF
TGTGCCAGCAGTTACACTTCAATGGTTAACTATGGCTACACCTTC
>.|.|TRBJ2-7|TRBV19
CASSWGAGTPSYEQYF
TGTGCCAGTAGTTGGGGAGCCGGGACACCCTCCTACGAGCAGTACTTC
>TRBD1|.|TRBJ2-7|TRBV7-9
CASRVGQEEQYF
TGTGCCAGCAGGGTCGGACAGGAAGAGCAGTACTTC
>TRBD1|.|TRBJ2-7|TRBV27
CASSLQGANEQYF
TGTGCCAGCAGTTTACAGGGGGCCAACGAGCAGTACTTC
>TRBD2|.|TRBJ2-5|TRBV2
CASSENALAGREETQYF
TGTGCCAGCAGTGAAAATGCACTAGCTGGGAGGGAAGAGACCCAGTACTTC
>.|.|TRBJ2-5|TRBV5-1
CASSLAAGRQETQYF
TGCGCCAGCAGCTTGGCGGCAGGTCGCCAAGAGACCCAGTACTTC
>TRBD1|.|TRBJ2-7|TRBV5-8
CASSLVGTGAYEQYF
TGTGCCAGCAGCTTGGTCGGGACAGGAGCCTACGAGCAGTACTTC